The rows below give T cell receptor beta chains drawn from one sample of a study of a mutant IDH1 vaccine in newly diagnosed glioma. Assay: immunoSEQ multiplex PCR; the TCRdb copy retains only in-frame clones and omits some. Altogether about 75,000 clones are present, more than 85% being singletons, with the ten largest covering approximately 0.58%. Their antigen targets remain unknown. Sequenced here: PBMCs, sampled from a glioma patient whose treatment included an IDH1 peptide vaccine. Receptor source: a woman in her forties or fifties with glioma. The conserved cysteine and the conserved F or W are not part of the CDR3 here.

TRBV7-7	TRBJ2-2	ASSLGATGTGELF
TRBV21-1	TRBJ1-4	ASSKEDGQNEKLF
TRBV28	TRBJ1-1	ASSPGQGDAGAF
TRBV6-4	TRBJ2-1	ASSEVAGENNEQF
TRBV29-1	TRBJ2-5	SVEVTGFSTQY
TRBV19	TRBJ2-1	ASSPRTGGRDEQF
TRBV11-2	TRBJ2-7	ASSRREQTYEQY
TRBV28	TRBJ2-1	ATSLPGGRGEQF
TRBV5-1	TRBJ2-5	ASSWGTSVVGETQY
TRBV11-2	TRBJ2-3	ASSFPDTQY
TRBV5-6	TRBJ2-7	ASSVDYEQY
TRBV6-6	TRBJ2-1	ASRPGRGTTNNEQF
TRBV29-1	TRBJ1-1	SHGGNTEAF
TRBV28	TRBJ2-7	ASSPETSGRLYEQY
TRBV5-6	TRBJ1-2	ASSLAREAGYYGYT
TRBV2	TRBJ2-6	ASSDNRVNSGANVLT
TRBV11-2	TRBJ2-3	ASSSTRTSSHTDTQY
TRBV9	TRBJ2-1	ASSVGGSRVYNEQF
TRBV30	TRBJ1-2	AWSVLGGFGYT
TRBV4-1	TRBJ2-2	ASSLSGELF
TRBV4-1	TRBJ2-7	ASSQVLASEQY
TRBV27	TRBJ2-7	ASSPFDRVHEQY
TRBV6-1	TRBJ1-2	ASSETGVYGYT
TRBV4-1	TRBJ1-2	ASSQEEGIDYGYT
TRBV7-9	TRBJ2-7	ASSLDSQQY
TRBV30	TRBJ2-1	AWSVRPQGEQF
TRBV5-4	TRBJ2-3	ASTRRGAAVIDTQY
TRBV19	TRBJ1-1	ASSIRQGKPEAF
TRBV4-2	TRBJ2-5	ASSQEASGQETQY
TRBV11-1	TRBJ1-1	ASSHRGGNTEAF
TRBV12-5	TRBJ1-1	ASGLEPGTEAF
TRBV5-1	TRBJ1-1	ASSRGEGDTEAF
TRBV19	TRBJ2-7	ASTSAGGTREQY
TRBV6-1	TRBJ2-2	AILGQGANTGELF
TRBV12-5	TRBJ1-4	ASGSGQGDPTNEKLF
TRBV28	TRBJ2-1	ASSPGTSGTHEQF
TRBV9	TRBJ2-1	ASKPLAGGPNEQF
TRBV2	TRBJ2-4	ASRETGQIKNIQY
TRBV2	TRBJ2-7	ASSALGSYEQY
TRBV28	TRBJ2-2	ASSSQVPARTGELF
TRBV6-5	TRBJ2-7	VSSYPPGQGIHEQY
TRBV29-1	TRBJ2-2	SVGRGTNTGELF
TRBV5-1	TRBJ1-4	ASTSGRARGPTNEKLF
TRBV28	TRBJ2-7	ASSPGTAIHEQY
TRBV5-1	TRBJ2-1	ASSPGLAVPPWQF
TRBV15	TRBJ1-5	ATSIDRGLNQPQH
TRBV7-9	TRBJ2-7	ASSHGGEGSHSYEQY
TRBV27	TRBJ1-4	ASSRGPTNEKLF
TRBV5-1	TRBJ2-5	ASFPRRLGGTEGETQY
TRBV28	TRBJ2-1	ASSWVSGRSDEQF